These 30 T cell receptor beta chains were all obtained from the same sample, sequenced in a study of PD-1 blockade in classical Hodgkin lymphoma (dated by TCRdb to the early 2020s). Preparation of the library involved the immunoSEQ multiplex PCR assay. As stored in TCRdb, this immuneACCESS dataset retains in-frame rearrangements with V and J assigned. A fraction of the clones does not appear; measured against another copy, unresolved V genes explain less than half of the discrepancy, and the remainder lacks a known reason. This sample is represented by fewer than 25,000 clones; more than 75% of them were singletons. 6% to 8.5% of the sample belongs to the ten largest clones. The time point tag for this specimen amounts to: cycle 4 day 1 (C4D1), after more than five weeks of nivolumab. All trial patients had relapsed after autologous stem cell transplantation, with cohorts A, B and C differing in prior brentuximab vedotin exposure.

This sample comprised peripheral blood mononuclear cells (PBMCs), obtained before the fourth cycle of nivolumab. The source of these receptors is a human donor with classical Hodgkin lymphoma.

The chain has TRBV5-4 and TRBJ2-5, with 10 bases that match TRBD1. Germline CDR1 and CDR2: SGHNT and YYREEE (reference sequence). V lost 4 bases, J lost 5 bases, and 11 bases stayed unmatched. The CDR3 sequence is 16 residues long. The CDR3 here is CASSPVGDRGAETQYF. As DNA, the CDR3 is TGTGCCAGCAGCCCAGTTGGGGACAGGGGCGCGGAGACCCAGTACTTC.

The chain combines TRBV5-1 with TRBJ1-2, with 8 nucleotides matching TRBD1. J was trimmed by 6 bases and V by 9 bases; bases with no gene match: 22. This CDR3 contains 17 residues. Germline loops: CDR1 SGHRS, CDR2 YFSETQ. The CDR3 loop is CATGPQLGRTGRNGYTF. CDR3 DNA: TGCGCCACCGGTCCCCAGTTAGGGAGGACAGGGAGAAATGGCTACACCTTC.

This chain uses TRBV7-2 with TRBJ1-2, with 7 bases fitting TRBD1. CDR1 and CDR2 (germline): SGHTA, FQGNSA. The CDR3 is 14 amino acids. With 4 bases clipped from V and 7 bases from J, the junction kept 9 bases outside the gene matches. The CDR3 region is CASSYATGVPGYTF. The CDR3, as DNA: TGTGCCAGCAGCTACGCCACAGGGGTCCCTGGCTACACCTTC.

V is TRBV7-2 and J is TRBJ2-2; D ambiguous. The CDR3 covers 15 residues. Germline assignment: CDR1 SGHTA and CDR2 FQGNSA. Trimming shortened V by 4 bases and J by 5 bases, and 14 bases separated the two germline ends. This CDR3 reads CASSSVGAVTGELFF. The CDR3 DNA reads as TGTGCCAGCAGCTCCGTGGGTGCGGTAACCGGGGAGCTGTTTTTT.

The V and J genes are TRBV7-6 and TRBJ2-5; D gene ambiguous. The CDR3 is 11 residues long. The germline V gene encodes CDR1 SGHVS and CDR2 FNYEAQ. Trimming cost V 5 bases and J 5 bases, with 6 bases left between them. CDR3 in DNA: TGTGCCAGCAGCCAAGGGGAGACCCAGTACTTC. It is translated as CASSQGETQYF.

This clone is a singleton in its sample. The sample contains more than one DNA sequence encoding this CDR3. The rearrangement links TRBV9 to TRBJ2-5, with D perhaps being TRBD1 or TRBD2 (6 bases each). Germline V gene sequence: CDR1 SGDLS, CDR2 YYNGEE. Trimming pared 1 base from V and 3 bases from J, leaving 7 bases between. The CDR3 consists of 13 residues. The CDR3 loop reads CASSVRGEETQYF. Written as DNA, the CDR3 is TGTGCCAGCAGCGTAAGGGGGGAAGAGACCCAGTACTTC.

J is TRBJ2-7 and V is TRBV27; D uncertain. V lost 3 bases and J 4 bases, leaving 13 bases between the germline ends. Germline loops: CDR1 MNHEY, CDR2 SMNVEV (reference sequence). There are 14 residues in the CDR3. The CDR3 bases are TGTGCCAGCAGTTTCCTAGGTCTACCTTACGAGCAGTACTTC. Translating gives CASSFLGLPYEQYF.

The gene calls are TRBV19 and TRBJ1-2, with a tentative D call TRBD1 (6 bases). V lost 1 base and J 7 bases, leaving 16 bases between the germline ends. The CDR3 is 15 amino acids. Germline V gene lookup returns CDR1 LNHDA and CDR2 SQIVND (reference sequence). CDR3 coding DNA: TGTGCCAGTAGTATAGGGACAGATGGAGTACGTGGCTACACCTTC. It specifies CASSIGTDGVRGYTF.

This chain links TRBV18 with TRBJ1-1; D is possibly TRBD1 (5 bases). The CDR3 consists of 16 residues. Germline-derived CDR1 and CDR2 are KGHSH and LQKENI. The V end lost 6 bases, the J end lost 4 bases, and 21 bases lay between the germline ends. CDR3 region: CASSTRGQGPFTEAFF. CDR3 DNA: TGTGCCAGCTCCACAAGAGGGCAGGGCCCGTTCACTGAAGCTTTCTTT.

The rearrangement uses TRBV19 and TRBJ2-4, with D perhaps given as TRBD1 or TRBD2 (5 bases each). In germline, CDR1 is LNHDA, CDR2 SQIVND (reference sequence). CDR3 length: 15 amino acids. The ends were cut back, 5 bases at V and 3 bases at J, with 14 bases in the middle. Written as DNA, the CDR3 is TGTGCCAGTAGTTTCAATGGGGACGGCAAAAACATTCAGTACTTC. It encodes CASSFNGDGKNIQYF.

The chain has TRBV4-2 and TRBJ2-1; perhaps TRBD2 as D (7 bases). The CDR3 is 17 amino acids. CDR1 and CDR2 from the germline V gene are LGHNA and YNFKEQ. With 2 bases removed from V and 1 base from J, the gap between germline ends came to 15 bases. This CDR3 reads CASSQPRGGLSYNEQFF. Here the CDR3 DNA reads TGTGCCAGCAGCCAACCGAGGGGGGGTCTATCCTACAATGAGCAGTTCTTC.

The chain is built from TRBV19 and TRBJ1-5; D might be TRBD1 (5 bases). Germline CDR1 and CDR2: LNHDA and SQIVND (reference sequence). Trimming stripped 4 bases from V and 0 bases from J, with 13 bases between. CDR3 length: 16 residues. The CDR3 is CASSRQGSRSNQPQHF. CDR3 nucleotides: TGTGCCAGTAGTAGGCAGGGAAGCCGTAGCAATCAGCCCCAGCATTTT.

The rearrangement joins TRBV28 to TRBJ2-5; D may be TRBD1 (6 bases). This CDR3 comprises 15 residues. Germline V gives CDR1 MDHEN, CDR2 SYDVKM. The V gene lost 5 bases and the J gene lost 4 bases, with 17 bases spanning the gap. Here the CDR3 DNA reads TGTGCCAGCAGTCTTCAGGGGTACGCTTCAGAGACCCAGTACTTC. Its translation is CASSLQGYASETQYF.

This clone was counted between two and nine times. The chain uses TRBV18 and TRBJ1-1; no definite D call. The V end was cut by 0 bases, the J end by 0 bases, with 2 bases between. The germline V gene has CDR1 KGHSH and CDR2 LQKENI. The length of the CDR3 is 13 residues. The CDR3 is CASSPPVNTEAFF. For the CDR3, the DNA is TGTGCCAGCTCACCACCGGTGAACACTGAAGCTTTCTTT.

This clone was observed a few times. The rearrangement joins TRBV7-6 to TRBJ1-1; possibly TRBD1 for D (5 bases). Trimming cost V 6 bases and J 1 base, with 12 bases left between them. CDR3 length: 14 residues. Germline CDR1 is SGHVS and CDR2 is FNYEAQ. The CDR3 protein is CASRSSRGNTEAFF. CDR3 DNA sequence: TGTGCCAGCAGGTCTTCTAGGGGGAACACTGAAGCTTTCTTT.

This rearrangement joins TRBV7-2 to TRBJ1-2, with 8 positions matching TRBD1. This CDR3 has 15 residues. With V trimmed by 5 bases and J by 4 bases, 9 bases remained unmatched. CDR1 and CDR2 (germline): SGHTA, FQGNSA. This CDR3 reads CASSESGTGLYGYTF. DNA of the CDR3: TGTGCCAGCAGCGAATCCGGGACAGGACTCTATGGCTACACCTTC.

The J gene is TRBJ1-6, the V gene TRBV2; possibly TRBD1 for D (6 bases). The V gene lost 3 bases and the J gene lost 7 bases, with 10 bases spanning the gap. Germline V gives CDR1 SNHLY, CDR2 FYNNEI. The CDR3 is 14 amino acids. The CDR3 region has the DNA TGTGCCAGCAGTGATCGGACAGCCAATTCACCCCTCCACTTT. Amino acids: CASSDRTANSPLHF.

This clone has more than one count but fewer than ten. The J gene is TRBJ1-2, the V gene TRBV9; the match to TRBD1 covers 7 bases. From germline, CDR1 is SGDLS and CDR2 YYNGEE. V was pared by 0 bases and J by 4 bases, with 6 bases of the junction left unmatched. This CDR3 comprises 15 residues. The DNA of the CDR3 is TGTGCCAGCAGCGTAGAAGGGACAGACCCCTATGGCTACACCTTC. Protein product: CASSVEGTDPYGYTF.

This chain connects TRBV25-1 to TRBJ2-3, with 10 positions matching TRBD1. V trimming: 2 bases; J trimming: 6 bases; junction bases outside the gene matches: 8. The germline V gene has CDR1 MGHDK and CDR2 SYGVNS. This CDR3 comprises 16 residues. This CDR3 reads CASSEKRTGGGDTQYF. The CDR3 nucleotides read TGTGCCAGCAGTGAAAAGAGGACAGGGGGTGGGGATACGCAGTATTTT. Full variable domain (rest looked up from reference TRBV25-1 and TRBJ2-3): EADIYQTPRYLVIGTGKKITLECSQTMGHDKMYWYQQDPGMELHLIHYSYGVNSTEKGDLSSESTVSRIRTEHFPLTLESARPSHTSQYLCASSEKRTGGGDTQYFGPGTRLTVL.

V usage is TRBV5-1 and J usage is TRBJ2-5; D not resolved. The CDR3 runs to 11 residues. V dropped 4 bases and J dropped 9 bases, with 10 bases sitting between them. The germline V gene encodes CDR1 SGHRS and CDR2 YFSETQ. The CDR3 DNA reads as TGCGCCAGCAGCCTCCTAGGATCCCAGTACTTC. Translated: CASSLLGSQYF.

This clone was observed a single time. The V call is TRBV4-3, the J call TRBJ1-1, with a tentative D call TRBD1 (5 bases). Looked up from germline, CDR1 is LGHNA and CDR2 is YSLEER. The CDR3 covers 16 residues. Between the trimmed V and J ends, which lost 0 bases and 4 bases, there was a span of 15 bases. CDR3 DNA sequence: TGCGCCAGCAGCCAAGATGTGTTGGGGACGGGCACTGAAGCTTTCTTT. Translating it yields CASSQDVLGTGTEAFF.

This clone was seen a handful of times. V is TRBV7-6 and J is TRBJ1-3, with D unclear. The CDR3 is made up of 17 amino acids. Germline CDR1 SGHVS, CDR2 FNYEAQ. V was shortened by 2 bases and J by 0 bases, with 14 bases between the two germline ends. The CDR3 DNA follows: TGTGCCAGCAGCTTACAGGTCGGGGAGGTCTCTGGAAACACCATATATTTT. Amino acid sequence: CASSLQVGEVSGNTIYF. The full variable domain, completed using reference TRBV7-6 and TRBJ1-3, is GAGVSQSPRYKVTKRGQDVALRCDPISGHVSLYWYRQALGQGPEFLTYFNYEAQQDKSGLPNDRFSAERPEGSISTLTIQRTEQRDSAMYRCASSLQVGEVSGNTIYFGEGSWLTVV.

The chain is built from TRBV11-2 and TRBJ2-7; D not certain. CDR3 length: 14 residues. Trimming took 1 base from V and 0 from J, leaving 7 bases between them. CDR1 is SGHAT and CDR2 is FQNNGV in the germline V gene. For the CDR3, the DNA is TGTGCCAGCAGCTTAGGGGTCCGCTCCTACGAGCAGTACTTC. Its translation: CASSLGVRSYEQYF.

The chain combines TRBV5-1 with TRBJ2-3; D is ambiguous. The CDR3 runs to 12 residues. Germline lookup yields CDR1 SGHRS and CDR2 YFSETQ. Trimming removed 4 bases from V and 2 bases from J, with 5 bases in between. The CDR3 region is CASSPFTDTQYF. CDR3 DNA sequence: TGCGCCAGCAGCCCTTTCACAGATACGCAGTATTTT.

In DNA form, the CDR3 reads TGTGCCAGCAGCTTGGCCAGTCCGGGGTCTGGGGCCAACGTCCTGACTTTC. Protein sequence: CASSLASPGSGANVLTF. The rearrangement joins TRBV5-4 to TRBJ2-6, with D tentatively TRBD2 (5 bases). V lost 0 bases, J lost 1 base, and 11 bases lay in between. CDR3 length equals 17 residues. Germline assignment: CDR1 SGHNT and CDR2 YYREEE (reference sequence).

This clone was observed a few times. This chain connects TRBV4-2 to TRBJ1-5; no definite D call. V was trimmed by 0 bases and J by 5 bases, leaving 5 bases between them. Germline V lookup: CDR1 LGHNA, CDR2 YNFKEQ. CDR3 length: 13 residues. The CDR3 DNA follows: TGTGCCAGCAGCCAAGATTGGCATCAGCCCCAGCATTTT. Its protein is CASSQDWHQPQHF.

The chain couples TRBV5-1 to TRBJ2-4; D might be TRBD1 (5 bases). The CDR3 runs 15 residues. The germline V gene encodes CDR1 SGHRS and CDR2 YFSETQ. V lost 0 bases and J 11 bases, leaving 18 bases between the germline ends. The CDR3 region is CASSLDMAGPYFQYF. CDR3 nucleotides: TGCGCCAGCAGCTTGGATATGGCAGGGCCCTACTTTCAGTACTTC. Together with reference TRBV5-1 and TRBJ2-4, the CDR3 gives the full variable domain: KAGVTQTPRYLIKTRGQQVTLSCSPISGHRSVSWYQQTPGQGLQFLFEYFSETQRNKGNFPGRFSGRQFSNSRSEMNVSTLELGDSALYLCASSLDMAGPYFQYFGAGTRLSVL.

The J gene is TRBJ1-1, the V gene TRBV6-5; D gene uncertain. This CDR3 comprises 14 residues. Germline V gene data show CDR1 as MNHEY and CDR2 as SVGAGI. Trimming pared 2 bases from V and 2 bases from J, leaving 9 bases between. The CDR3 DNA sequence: TGTGCCAGCAGTTACCTAGACACCAACACTGAAGCTTTCTTT. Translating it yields CASSYLDTNTEAFF.

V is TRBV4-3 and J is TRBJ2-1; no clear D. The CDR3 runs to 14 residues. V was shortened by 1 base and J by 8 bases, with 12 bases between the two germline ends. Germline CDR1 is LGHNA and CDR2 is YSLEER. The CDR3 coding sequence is TGCGCCAGCAGCCAAGGACGCCCGGTTGATGAGCAGTTCTTC. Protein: CASSQGRPVDEQFF.

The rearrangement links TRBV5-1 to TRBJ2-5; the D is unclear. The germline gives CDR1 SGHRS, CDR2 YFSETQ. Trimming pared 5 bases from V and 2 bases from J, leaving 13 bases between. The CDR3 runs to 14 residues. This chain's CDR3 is CASRPGRQQETQYF. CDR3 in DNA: TGCGCCAGCAGACCCGGACGGCAACAAGAGACCCAGTACTTC.